This TCR beta chain was sequenced in a study of CD4+ T cells in melanoma. This CDR3 region has 15 residues. Trimming removed 3 bases from V and 10 bases from J, with 20 bases in between. The germline gives CDR1 SGHKS, CDR2 YYEKEE (reference sequence). Sequencing used immunoSEQ multiplex PCR; TCRdb keeps in-frame clones, though not all of them. The sample lists roughly 12,000 clones, about 70% occurring once. The chain uses TRBV5-5 and TRBJ2-1; D gene unclear. Input material: cells from a culture (not recorded whether cultured in vitro). The source is a human donor with melanoma. DNA of the CDR3: TGTGCCAGCAGCTACCAACTCCTTAGCCCCGCCGAGCAGTTCTTC. Translated: CASSYQLLSPAEQFF.